This passage covers 22 T cell receptor beta chains from one sample sequenced in a study of blood T cells in healthy people across ages. A J-beta primer mix and a sample-barcoded 5' primer were used in a second PCR of about 7 to 12 cycles. TCRdb passed the 5' RACE reads through MiXCR, listing each CDR3 protein once. The sample shows over 1,300,000 distinct CDR3 sequences, approximately 59% of them seen only once. Material: blood. All receptors come from a man between 18 and 35 years old in good health.

This clonotype was found a few times. The genes are TRBV25-1 and TRBJ1-1; D is uncertain. With 3 bases removed from V and 7 bases from J, the gap between germline ends came to 6 bases. The germline CDR1 and CDR2 sequences are MGHDK and SYGVNS. This CDR3 is 11 amino acids long. In DNA, the CDR3 is TGTGCCAGCAGTGAGTACAGTGAAGCTTTCTTT. Amino acids: CASSEYSEAFF.

The chain recombines TRBV20-1 with TRBJ2-5; 9 bases align to TRBD2. The assigned J gene may be wrong: the sequence end matches TRBJ2-7 better. The germline gives CDR1 DFQATT, CDR2 SNEGSKA (reference sequence). The CDR3 runs to 15 residues. The CDR3 region is CSAGARGGLVDEQYF. Written as DNA, the CDR3 is TGCAGTGCCGGCGCGCGGGGGGGCCTGGTAGACGAGCAGTACTTC.

This clonotype was seen a few times. The V and J genes are TRBV27 and TRBJ2-4, with D unresolved. Trimming left V 2 bases short and J 9 bases short, with 11 bases between. CDR1 and CDR2 from the germline V gene are MNHEY and SMNVEV (reference sequence). The CDR3 length is 13 residues. The CDR3 DNA is TGTGCCAGCAGTTTAGGACGGTTAGTCATTCAGTACTTC. Its translation is CASSLGRLVIQYF.

This chain uses TRBV12-3 or TRBV12-4 with TRBJ2-2, with 14 bases aligning to TRBD2. The ends lost 5 bases at V and 5 bases at J; junction bases unmatched: 7. CDR3 length equals 17 residues. CDR3 bases: TGTGCCAGCAGTGTGACTAGCGGGGGGGCTGGGACCGGGGAGCTGTTTTTT. Residues: CASSVTSGGAGTGELFF.

This chain uses TRBV10-3 with TRBJ2-3; tentatively, D is TRBD1 (5 bases). The CDR3 extends over 14 amino acids. Germline CDR1 ENHRY, CDR2 SYGVKD. Trimming stripped 4 bases from V and 1 base from J, with 9 bases between. CDR3 in amino acids: CAISAGHGTDTQYF. CDR3 DNA sequence: TGTGCCATCAGTGCTGGACACGGCACAGATACGCAGTATTTT.

The rearrangement links TRBV11-2 to TRBJ2-3; possibly TRBD2 for D (5 bases). With 5 bases removed from V and 4 bases from J, the gap between germline ends came to 16 bases. The CDR3 sequence is 15 residues long. From germline, CDR1 is SGHAT and CDR2 FQNNGV. The CDR3 here is CASSLRGWVADTQYF. The DNA for the CDR3 is TGTGCCAGCAGCCTTCGAGGGTGGGTAGCAGATACGCAGTATTTT.

The chain recombines TRBV27 with TRBJ2-3, with 7 bases identical to TRBD2. V lost 4 bases to trimming and J lost 0 bases; unmatched junction nucleotides: 7. CDR3 length equals 16 residues. The germline V gene has CDR1 MNHEY and CDR2 SMNVEV (reference sequence). CDR3 nucleotide sequence: TGTGCCAGCAGTTACCGGCTAGCGGTTAGCACAGATACGCAGTATTTT. Translation: CASSYRLAVSTDTQYF.

The chain carries TRBV20-1 and TRBJ2-5; D unresolved. V shed 3 bases and J shed 5 bases, with 16 bases lying between them. The CDR3 spans 14 residues. Germline assignment: CDR1 DFQATT and CDR2 SNEGSKA (reference sequence). CDR3 region: CSASSITRTETQYF. The CDR3 DNA follows: TGCAGTGCTAGCTCGATCACCCGAACGGAGACCCAGTACTTC.

The V call is TRBV6-4, the J call TRBJ1-6; maybe TRBD1 (5 bases). In germline, CDR1 is MRHNA, CDR2 SNTAGT. V lost 4 bases, J lost 9 bases, and 16 bases lay in between. The CDR3 length is 15 residues. Here the CDR3 DNA reads TGTGCCAGCAGTGGGGGCCGTCAGGGTTCTTCACCCCTCCACTTT. Its translation is CASSGGRQGSSPLHF.

The V call is TRBV12-3 or TRBV12-4, the J call TRBJ2-5; 9 nucleotides align to TRBD2. V shed 4 bases and J 5 bases; nucleotides not matched to a gene: 14. This CDR3 has 17 amino acids. The CDR3 DNA sequence: TGTGCCAGCAGTTCCCTCTGGCGGGGGGGCTGGAAGGAGACCCAGTACTTC. Protein: CASSSLWRGGWKETQYF.

A few counts support this clonotype. This sequence joins TRBV20-1 and TRBJ2-4; TRBD2 matches at 10 bases. The CDR3 loop spans 15 amino acids. V gave up 0 bases and J gave up 13 bases; unmatched junction bases: 12. Germline CDR1 is DFQATT and CDR2 is SNEGSKA (reference sequence). The CDR3 reads CSARDQRGTSAQQYF. CDR3 bases: TGCAGTGCTAGAGATCAGAGGGGGACTAGCGCTCAGCAGTACTTC.

The J gene is TRBJ2-3, the V gene TRBV20-1, with 7 bases aligning to TRBD2. This CDR3 comprises 14 residues. V was pared by 7 bases and J by 3 bases, with 10 bases of the junction left unmatched. Germline values: CDR1 DFQATT, CDR2 SNEGSKA (reference sequence). The chain's CDR3 is CSVGPRERTDTQYF. Here the CDR3 DNA reads TGCAGTGTCGGGCCGCGGGAGAGGACAGATACGCAGTATTTT.

The J gene is TRBJ2-7, the V gene TRBV27, with 10 bases identical to TRBD2. The V segment lost 5 bases and the J segment 3 bases; nucleotides outside the gene matches: 16. Germline V gives CDR1 MNHEY, CDR2 SMNVEV (reference sequence). This CDR3 spans 18 amino acids. CDR3 amino acids: CASSPLLGSGRLHYEQYF. CDR3 nucleotides: TGTGCCAGCAGTCCCTTACTGGGTAGCGGGAGGTTACACTACGAGCAGTACTTC.

This clonotype is a singleton in its sample. The rearrangement uses TRBV7-9 and TRBJ2-6; TRBD1 matches 9 bases. Germline values: CDR1 SEHNR, CDR2 FQNEAQ (reference sequence). CDR3 length equals 17 residues. After removal of 5 bases from V and 3 bases from J, the junction contained 8 bases not matched to a gene. DNA of the CDR3: TGTGCCAGCAGCCCGACAGGGGGGCGGCTTGGGGCCAACGTCCTGACTTTC. It yields the protein CASSPTGGRLGANVLTF.

This chain links TRBV2 with TRBJ2-7; possibly TRBD1 for D (6 bases). CDR1 and CDR2 from the germline V gene are SNHLY and FYNNEI. The CDR3 is 13 amino acids. V shed 7 bases and J shed 2 bases, with 12 bases lying between them. CDR3 bases: TGTGCCAGCAAGGGACATGGGCCCTACGAGCAGTACTTC. Its translation: CASKGHGPYEQYF.

This clonotype came up a few times. This chain connects TRBV10-3 to TRBJ1-5; D is ambiguous. The V gene's germline CDR1 is ENHRY and CDR2 SYGVKD. Trimming stripped 3 bases from V and 1 base from J, with 7 bases between. The CDR3 contains 14 residues. CDR3 sequence reads: CAISEDVSNQPQHF. The CDR3 nucleotides read TGTGCCATCAGTGAAGACGTAAGCAATCAGCCCCAGCATTTT.

This clonotype was picked up many times. Given a much more abundant clone one base away, this may be a read error. The chain uses TRBV5-1 and TRBJ2-7; D remains unclear. CDR1 SGHRS and CDR2 YFSETQ come from the germline V gene. Trimming removed 1 base from V and 0 bases from J, with 5 bases in between. The CDR3 runs 13 residues. CDR3 in amino acids: CASSLWGSYEQYF. The CDR3 bases are TGCGCCAGCAGCTTGTGGGGCTCCTACGAGCAGTACTTC.

This clonotype was counted between two and nine times. The chain carries TRBV5-1 and TRBJ2-1; D remains unclear. The length of the CDR3 is 13 residues. V was pared by 0 bases and J by 9 bases, with 10 bases between. Germline V gene sequence: CDR1 SGHRS, CDR2 YFSETQ. CDR3 protein: CASSLVPGGEQFF. As DNA, the CDR3 is TGCGCCAGCAGCTTGGTCCCGGGTGGTGAGCAGTTCTTC.

The chain couples TRBV12-3 or TRBV12-4 to TRBJ2-7, with 7 bases that match TRBD1. The CDR3 is 14 residues long. V gave up 5 bases and J gave up 5 bases; unmatched junction bases: 9. CDR3 sequence reads: CASSTPTGTHEQYF. The CDR3, as DNA: TGTGCCAGCAGTACCCCGACAGGGACCCACGAGCAGTACTTC.

V and J are TRBV20-1 and TRBJ2-7; D remains unclear. The germline V gene has CDR1 DFQATT and CDR2 SNEGSKA (reference sequence). This CDR3 has 13 residues. Trimming pared 2 bases from V and 0 bases from J, leaving 8 bases between. The DNA for the CDR3 is TGCAGTGCTAGAAACACCTACTCCTACGAGCAGTACTTC. This encodes CSARNTYSYEQYF.

This clonotype was seen a few times. The CDR3 is CASSPTTGGSNYGYTF. For the CDR3, the DNA is TGTGCCAGCAGCCCGACCACAGGGGGTTCTAACTATGGCTACACCTTC. The V and J genes are TRBV7-9 and TRBJ1-2; 8 bases agree with TRBD1. With 5 bases clipped from V and 0 bases from J, the junction kept 8 bases outside the gene matches. This CDR3 region has 16 residues. Germline lookup yields CDR1 SEHNR and CDR2 FQNEAQ (reference sequence).

This clonotype was found a few times. The rearrangement uses TRBV3-1 and TRBJ2-5, with D perhaps assigned TRBD1 or TRBD2 (5 bases each). The tail of the sequence fits TRBJ2-7 better, so the J call may be wrong. The CDR3 is 14 residues long. The germline V gene has CDR1 LGHDT and CDR2 YNNKEL (reference sequence). CDR3 nucleotides: TGTGCCAGCAGCCAAGTTACGGGGCCTCGCGAGCAGTACTTC. This encodes CASSQVTGPREQYF.